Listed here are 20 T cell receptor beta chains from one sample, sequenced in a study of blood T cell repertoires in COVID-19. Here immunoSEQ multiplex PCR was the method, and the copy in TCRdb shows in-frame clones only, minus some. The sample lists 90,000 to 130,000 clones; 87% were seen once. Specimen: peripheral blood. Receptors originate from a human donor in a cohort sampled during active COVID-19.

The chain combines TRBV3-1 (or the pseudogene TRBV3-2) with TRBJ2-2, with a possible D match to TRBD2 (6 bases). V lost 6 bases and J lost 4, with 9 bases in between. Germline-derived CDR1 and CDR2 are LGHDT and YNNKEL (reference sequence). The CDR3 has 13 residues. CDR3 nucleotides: TGTGCCAGCAGTCGGACTATCACCGGGGAGCTGTTTTTT. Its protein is CASSRTITGELFF.

The CDR3 nucleotides read TGTGCCAGCAGCTTACACAGGGAGTTTAAGTACACTGAAGCTTTCTTT. It yields the protein CASSLHREFKYTEAFF. The chain links TRBV5-6 to TRBJ1-1; perhaps TRBD1 as D (6 bases). This CDR3 region has 16 residues. Germline V gene lookup returns CDR1 SGHDT and CDR2 YYEEEE. Deletions cut 2 bases from V and 3 bases from J, with 17 bases between.

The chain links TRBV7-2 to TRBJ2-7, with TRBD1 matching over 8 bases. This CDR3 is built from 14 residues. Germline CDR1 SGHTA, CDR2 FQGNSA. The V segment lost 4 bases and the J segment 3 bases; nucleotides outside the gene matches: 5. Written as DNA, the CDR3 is TGTGCCAGCAGCTCCGGACAGGGTAACTACGAGCAGTACTTC. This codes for CASSSGQGNYEQYF.

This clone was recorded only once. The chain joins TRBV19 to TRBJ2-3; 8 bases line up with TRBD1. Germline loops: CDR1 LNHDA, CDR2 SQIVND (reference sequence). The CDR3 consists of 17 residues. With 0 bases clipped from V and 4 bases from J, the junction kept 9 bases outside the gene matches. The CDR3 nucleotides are TGTGCCAGTAGTATAGATGACGGGGACAGGTCCGCAGATACGCAGTATTTT. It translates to CASSIDDGDRSADTQYF.

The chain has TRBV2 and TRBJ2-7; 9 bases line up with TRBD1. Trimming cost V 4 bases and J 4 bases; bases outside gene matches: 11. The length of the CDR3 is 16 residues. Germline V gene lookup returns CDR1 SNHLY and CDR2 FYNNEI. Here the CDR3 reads CASSVTGQGLLYEQYF. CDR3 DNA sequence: TGTGCCAGCAGTGTTACGGGACAGGGACTCTTATACGAGCAGTACTTC.

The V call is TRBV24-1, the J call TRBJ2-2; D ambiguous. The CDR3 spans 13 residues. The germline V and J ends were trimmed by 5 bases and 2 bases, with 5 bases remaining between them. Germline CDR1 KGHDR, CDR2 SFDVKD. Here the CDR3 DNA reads TGTGCCACCAGTGCCCCTAACACCGGGGAGCTGTTTTTT. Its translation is CATSAPNTGELFF.

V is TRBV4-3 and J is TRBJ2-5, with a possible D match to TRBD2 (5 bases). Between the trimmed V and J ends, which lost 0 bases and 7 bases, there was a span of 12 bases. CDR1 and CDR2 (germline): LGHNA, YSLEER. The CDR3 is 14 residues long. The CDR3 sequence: CASSQDRGSGTQYF. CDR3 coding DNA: TGCGCCAGCAGCCAAGATCGAGGGTCGGGGACCCAGTACTTC.

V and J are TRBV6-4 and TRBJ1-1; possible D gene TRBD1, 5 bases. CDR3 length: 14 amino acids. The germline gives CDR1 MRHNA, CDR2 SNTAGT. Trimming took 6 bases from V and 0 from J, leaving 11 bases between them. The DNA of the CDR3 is TGTGCCAGCAGCCGGGACTCCATGAACACTGAAGCTTTCTTT. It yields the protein CASSRDSMNTEAFF.

CDR3 bases: TGTGCCAGCAGCCCCGCTCGCGGTGGGTACAATGAGCAGTTCTTC. This gives the protein CASSPARGGYNEQFF. The rearrangement joins TRBV7-9 to TRBJ2-1; D unclear. The CDR3 totals 15 residues. Trimming pared 5 bases from V and 4 bases from J, leaving 15 bases between. Looked up from germline, CDR1 is SEHNR and CDR2 is FQNEAQ (reference sequence).

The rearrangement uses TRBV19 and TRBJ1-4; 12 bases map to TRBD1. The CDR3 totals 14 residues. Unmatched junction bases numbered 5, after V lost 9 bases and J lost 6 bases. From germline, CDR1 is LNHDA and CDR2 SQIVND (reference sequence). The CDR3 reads CASDGTGGDEKLFF. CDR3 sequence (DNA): TGTGCCAGCGACGGGACAGGGGGCGATGAAAAACTGTTTTTT.

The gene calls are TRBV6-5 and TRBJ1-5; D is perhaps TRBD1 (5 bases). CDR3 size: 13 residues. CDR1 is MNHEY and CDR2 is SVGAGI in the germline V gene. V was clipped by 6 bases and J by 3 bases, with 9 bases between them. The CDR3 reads CASRLTDNQPQHF. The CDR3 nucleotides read TGTGCCAGCAGATTGACAGACAATCAGCCCCAGCATTTT.

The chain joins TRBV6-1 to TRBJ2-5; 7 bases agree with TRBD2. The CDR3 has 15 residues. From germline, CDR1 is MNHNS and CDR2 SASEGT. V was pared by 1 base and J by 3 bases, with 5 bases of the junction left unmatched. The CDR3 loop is CASSEEGRGKETQYF. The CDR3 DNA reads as TGTGCCAGCAGTGAAGAGGGGCGGGGGAAAGAGACCCAGTACTTC.

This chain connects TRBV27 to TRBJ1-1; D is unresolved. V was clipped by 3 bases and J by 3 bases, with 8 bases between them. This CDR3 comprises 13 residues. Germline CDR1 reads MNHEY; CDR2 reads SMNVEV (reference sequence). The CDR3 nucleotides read TGTGCCAGCAGTTTGAGGGAGGACACTGAAGCTTTCTTT. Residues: CASSLREDTEAFF.

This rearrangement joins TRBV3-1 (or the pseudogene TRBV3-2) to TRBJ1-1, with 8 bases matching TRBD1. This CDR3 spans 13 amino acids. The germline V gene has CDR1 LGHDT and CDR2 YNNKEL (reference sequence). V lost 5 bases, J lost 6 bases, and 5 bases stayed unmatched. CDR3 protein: CASSGTGYAEAFF. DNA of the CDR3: TGTGCCAGCAGCGGGACAGGCTACGCTGAAGCTTTCTTT.

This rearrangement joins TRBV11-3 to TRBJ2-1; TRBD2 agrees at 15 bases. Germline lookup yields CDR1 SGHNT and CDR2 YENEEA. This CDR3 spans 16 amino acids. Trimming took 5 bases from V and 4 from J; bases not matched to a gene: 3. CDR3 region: CASSLGTSGGYNEQFF. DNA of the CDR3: TGTGCCAGCAGCCTCGGGACTAGCGGGGGGTACAATGAGCAGTTCTTC.

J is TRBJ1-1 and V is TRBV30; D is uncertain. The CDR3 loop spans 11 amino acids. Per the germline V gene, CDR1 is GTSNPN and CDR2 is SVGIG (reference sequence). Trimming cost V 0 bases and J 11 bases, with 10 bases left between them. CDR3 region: CAWSVYADAFF. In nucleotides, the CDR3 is TGTGCCTGGAGTGTATATGCAGATGCTTTCTTT.

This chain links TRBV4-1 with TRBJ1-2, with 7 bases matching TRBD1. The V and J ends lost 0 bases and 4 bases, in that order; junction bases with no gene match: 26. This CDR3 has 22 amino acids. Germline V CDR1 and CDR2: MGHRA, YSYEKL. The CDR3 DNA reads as TGCGCCAGCAGCCAAGAAGGAATGATAGTAGGCCAAACGGGACAGTATTCCTATGGCTACACCTTC. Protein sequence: CASSQEGMIVGQTGQYSYGYTF.

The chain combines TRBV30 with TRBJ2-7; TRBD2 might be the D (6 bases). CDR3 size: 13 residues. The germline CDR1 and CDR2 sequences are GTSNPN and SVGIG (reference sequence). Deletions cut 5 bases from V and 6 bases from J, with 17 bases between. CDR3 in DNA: TGTGCCTGGGGACGGGACGGGGGTTTCGAGCAGTACTTC. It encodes CAWGRDGGFEQYF. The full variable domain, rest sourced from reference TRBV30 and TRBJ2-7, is SQTIHQWPATLVQPVGSPLSLECTVEGTSNPNLYWYRQAAGRGLQLLFYSVGIGQISSEVPQNLSASRPQDRQFILSSKKLLLSDSGFYLCAWGRDGGFEQYFGPGTRLTVT.

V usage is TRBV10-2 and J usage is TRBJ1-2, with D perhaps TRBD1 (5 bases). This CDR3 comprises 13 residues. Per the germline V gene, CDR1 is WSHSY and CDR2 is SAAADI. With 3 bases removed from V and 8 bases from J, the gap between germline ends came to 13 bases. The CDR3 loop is CASSDPAGHGYTF. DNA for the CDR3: TGCGCCAGCAGTGACCCCGCAGGGCACGGCTACACCTTC.

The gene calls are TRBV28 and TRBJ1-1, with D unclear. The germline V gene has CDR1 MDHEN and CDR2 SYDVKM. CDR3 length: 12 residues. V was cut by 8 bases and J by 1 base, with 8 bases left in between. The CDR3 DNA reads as TGTGCCAGCTACAAACGGAACACTGAAGCTTTCTTT. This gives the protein CASYKRNTEAFF.